This T cell receptor beta chain was obtained from a study of blood T cell repertoires in COVID-19. Turning to the study itself: PBMCs, B-cell-depleted T cells, or T cells were the source of the cDNA or gDNA that made up the material.

Seattle patients were enrolled during active infection and followed longitudinally. Germline CDR1 GTSNPN, CDR2 SVGIG (reference sequence). Trimming shortened V by 0 bases and J by 8 bases, and 14 bases separated the two germline ends. There are 14 residues in the CDR3. In the authors' methods: By means of reference gene primer amplification, nucleated cell counts were estimated. Clones were sequenced by immunoSEQ multiplex PCR, and TCRdb holds only the in-frame ones, with some missing. V and J calls and clone size are given by that table; D and trimming were obtained from the DNA. The data show 150,000 to 200,000 clones, with about 81% seen just once and roughly 12% held by the top ten.

The receptor comes from an elderly woman with COVID-19, enrolled during active disease. What was sequenced was peripheral blood. The rearrangement joins TRBV30 to TRBJ2-1; maybe TRBD2 (6 bases). CDR3 loop: CAWSVPGGVDEQFF. The CDR3 bases are TGTGCCTGGAGTGTACCGGGCGGGGTTGATGAGCAGTTCTTC. Combining the CDR3 with reference TRBV30 and TRBJ2-1 gives the whole variable domain SQTIHQWPATLVQPVGSPLSLECTVEGTSNPNLYWYRQAAGRGLQLLFYSVGIGQISSEVPQNLSASRPQDRQFILSSKKLLLSDSGFYLCAWSVPGGVDEQFFGPGTRLTVL.